This TCR beta chain was retrieved from a study of shared clonotypes between healthy human individuals. General observations from the study: With a handful of donors compared, around 5.4% of naive CD4 clonotypes were shared.

Naive CD8 cells comprised CD45RO-negative, CCR7-positively selected cells, excluding terminally differentiated effector memory CD45RA+ cells. Worth noting for this clone: Its specificity is unknown.

The repertoire was sequenced with immunoSEQ multiplex PCR; TCRdb's copy has only in-frame clones and lacks some. The repertoire has 1.5 million to 2.5 million clones, about 95% of them found once; the top ten carry around 1%. The CDR3 is made up of 16 amino acids. From germline, CDR1 is LGHNA and CDR2 YSLEER. The V and J ends lost 4 bases and 2 bases respectively, with 14 bases between them. The sample comprised naive CD8+ T cells sorted from blood. The clonotype originates from a man aged 18-30 years in good health. The chain couples TRBV4-3 to TRBJ1-4, with a possible D match to TRBD1 (5 bases). For the CDR3, the DNA is TGCGCCAGCAGCCCACTTGGGGAGGGGACTAATGAAAAACTGTTTTTT. This translates into CASSPLGEGTNEKLFF.